The 20 T cell receptor beta chains reported below all come from one sample, sequenced in a study of T-cell reconstitution after alpha-beta-depleted transplantation in children. A library of TCRbeta sequences, prepared with unique molecular identifiers, was generated. Using its own MiXCR run on the PCR reads, TCRdb lists one record per CDR3 protein. The sample has about 200,000 distinct CDR3 sequences, 6.6% seen once; the top ten hold just over 5.5%. The sample was PBMCs, taken before TCRalphabeta/CD19-depleted stem cell transplant. These receptor sequences come from a boy aged 2 to 10 with acute lymphoblastic leukemia, due to receive a stem cell transplant.

The table lists this clonotype with many counts. The DNA of the CDR3 is TGTGCCAGCAGCCAAGGCCCTAGCGGGAGCCTCTACGAGCAGTACTTC. Residues: CASSQGPSGSLYEQYF. J is TRBJ2-7 and V is TRBV3-1; TRBD2 aligns across 10 bases. With 1 base clipped from V and 3 bases from J, the junction kept 6 bases outside the gene matches. Germline values: CDR1 LGHDT, CDR2 YNNKEL (reference sequence). The CDR3 spans 16 residues.

This clonotype was seen only a few times. This sequence joins TRBV9 and TRBJ2-2; D call uncertain. V lost 0 bases, J lost 0 bases, and 12 bases lay in between. Germline values: CDR1 SGDLS, CDR2 YYNGEE. This CDR3 has 17 amino acids. This CDR3 is CASSVVGRIANTGELFF. The CDR3 coding sequence is TGTGCCAGCAGCGTAGTGGGCAGGATAGCGAACACCGGGGAGCTGTTTTTT. The whole variable domain, remainder taken from reference TRBV9 and TRBJ2-2, is DSGVTQTPKHLITATGQRVTLRCSPRSGDLSVYWYQQSLDQGLQFLIQYYNGEERAKGNILERFSAQQFPDLHSELNLSSLELGDSALYFCASSVVGRIANTGELFFGEGSRLTVL.

The chain is built from TRBV12-3 or TRBV12-4 and TRBJ2-7, with TRBD1 matching 8 bases. This CDR3 has 13 residues. V was pared by 8 bases and J by 5 bases, with 8 bases of the junction left unmatched. CDR3 amino acids: CASLWTGRDEQYF. In DNA, the CDR3 is TGTGCCAGCTTGTGGACAGGGCGAGACGAGCAGTACTTC.

This clonotype has more than one count but fewer than ten. The chain carries TRBV7-9 and TRBJ2-7, with a weak D call TRBD2 (7 bases). Looked up from germline, CDR1 is SEHNR and CDR2 is FQNEAQ (reference sequence). Trimming stripped 7 bases from V and 7 bases from J, with 17 bases between. The CDR3 covers 13 residues. The CDR3 DNA sequence: TGTGCCAGCACCAAAGGGGGGGCGGTTGAGCAGTACTTC. It is translated as CASTKGGAVEQYF.

This clonotype was picked up many times. The chain is built from TRBV7-9 and TRBJ2-7; 9 nucleotides line up with TRBD1. The length of the CDR3 is 17 residues. Trimming took 3 bases from V and 3 from J; bases not matched to a gene: 12. Germline CDR1 is SEHNR and CDR2 is FQNEAQ (reference sequence). CDR3 nucleotides: TGTGCCAGCAGCTTTCTGACAGGGGGGATTGACCTCTACGAGCAGTACTTC. Amino acid sequence: CASSFLTGGIDLYEQYF.

This clonotype was recorded a few times. The rearrangement joins TRBV5-1 to TRBJ2-3; perhaps D is TRBD1 or TRBD2 (6 bases each). Germline values: CDR1 SGHRS, CDR2 YFSETQ. Between the trimmed V and J ends, which lost 7 bases and 8 bases, there was a span of 29 bases. The CDR3 extends over 17 amino acids. For the CDR3, the DNA is TGCGCCAGCCAACAACGCGGGACATCCAGGCCAGATGGTACGCAGTATTTT. It codes for CASQQRGTSRPDGTQYF.

This clonotype was seen repeatedly, ten times or more. This chain links TRBV6-6 with TRBJ2-3, with 10 bases that match TRBD1. Germline lookup yields CDR1 MNHNY and CDR2 SVGAGI (reference sequence). V shed 4 bases and J 3 bases; nucleotides not matched to a gene: 4. The CDR3 consists of 15 residues. DNA for the CDR3: TGTGCCAGCAGTTCCCCGGGACAGGGGACAGATACGCAGTATTTT. Its translation is CASSSPGQGTDTQYF.

The CDR3 nucleotides are TGTGCCAGCAGTTTAGCGGGAGAAGGGATCTATGAGCAGTTCTTC. Amino acids: CASSLAGEGIYEQFF. The V and J genes are TRBV6-5 and TRBJ2-1; the match to TRBD2 covers 9 bases. The germline CDR1 and CDR2 sequences are MNHEY and SVGAGI. This CDR3 is 15 amino acids long. Losses at the gene ends were 4 bases for V and 8 bases for J; bases not matched to a gene: 9.

This clonotype has ten or more counts. The chain links TRBV29-1 to TRBJ2-2; 7 nucleotides align to TRBD2. The CDR3 has 11 amino acids. Germline V gives CDR1 SQVTM, CDR2 ANQGSEA. The CDR3 here is CGGSAAGELFF. CDR3 in DNA: TGCGGCGGGAGTGCGGCCGGGGAGCTGTTTTTT.

The chain joins TRBV5-1 to TRBJ2-7; maybe TRBD1 (6 bases). The V end was cut by 7 bases, the J end by 0 bases, with 11 bases between. Germline V gene data show CDR1 as SGHRS and CDR2 as YFSETQ. This CDR3 region has 13 residues. CDR3 sequence reads: CASQGSASYEQYF. The CDR3 DNA follows: TGCGCCAGCCAGGGGAGCGCCTCCTACGAGCAGTACTTC.

This clonotype was seen ten or more times. CDR3 sequence (DNA): TGCAGTGCTCCATCAGGGGAGACAGCTTTCTTT. As protein: CSAPSGETAFF. The rearrangement links TRBV20-1 to TRBJ1-1; weak D call: TRBD1 (6 bases). CDR1 DFQATT and CDR2 SNEGSKA come from the germline V gene (reference sequence). The germline V and J ends were trimmed by 5 bases and 10 bases, with 14 bases remaining between them. The CDR3 consists of 11 residues.

This clonotype appeared many times. The genes are TRBV5-6 and TRBJ2-1; D ambiguous. This CDR3 is 12 amino acids long. Germline CDR1 is SGHDT and CDR2 is YYEEEE. V was trimmed by 0 bases and J by 12 bases, leaving 10 bases between them. For the CDR3, the DNA is TGTGCCAGCAGCTTGGGTACAGAAAGGCAGTTCTTC. It encodes CASSLGTERQFF.

Ten or more counts support this clonotype. V and J are TRBV4-2 and TRBJ2-7, with a tentative D call TRBD2 (6 bases). The CDR3 is made up of 14 amino acids. Per the germline V gene, CDR1 is LGHNA and CDR2 is YNFKEQ. V shed 1 base and J shed 4 bases, with 11 bases lying between them. CDR3 in DNA: TGTGCCAGCAGCCAAGGACTAGTAGGTTACGAGCAGTACTTC. Translated, it gives CASSQGLVGYEQYF.

The chain links TRBV7-6 to TRBJ2-2; 7 bases fit TRBD1. This CDR3 is built from 15 residues. Germline V gives CDR1 SGHVS, CDR2 FNYEAQ. The J segment lost 0 bases and the V segment lost 5 bases, leaving 3 bases of the junction unmatched. Here the CDR3 DNA reads TGTGCCAGCAGCCGACAGGGCGCGAACACCGGGGAGCTGTTTTTT. Its protein product is CASSRQGANTGELFF.

A few counts support this clonotype. The J gene is TRBJ1-2, the V gene TRBV12-3 or TRBV12-4, with unresolved D. The V gene lost 3 bases and the J gene lost 13 bases, with 24 bases spanning the gap. This CDR3 spans 15 amino acids. Here the CDR3 reads CASSLNLVGVSYTTF. The CDR3, as DNA: TGTGCCAGCAGTTTGAACCTCGTCGGCGTTTCCTATACCACCTTC.

This chain links TRBV7-6 with TRBJ2-2; TRBD1 matches 10 bases. The junction had 11 bases not matched to a gene; V was cut back by 1 base and J by 3 bases. This CDR3 is 19 amino acids long. Germline CDR1 reads SGHVS; CDR2 reads FNYEAQ. The CDR3 nucleotides are TGTGCCAGCAGCTTAGTAAGATTACTTGGGACAGGGGACACCGGGGAGCTGTTTTTT. Translating it yields CASSLVRLLGTGDTGELFF.

CDR3 bases: TGCAGTGCTAGAGATTTCGACAGGAGGGTTGCTGGAAACACCATATATTTT. This codes for CSARDFDRRVAGNTIYF. This chain uses TRBV20-1 with TRBJ1-3; possible D gene TRBD1, 6 bases. The CDR3 contains 17 residues. Looked up from germline, CDR1 is DFQATT and CDR2 is SNEGSKA (reference sequence). V lost 0 bases, J lost 2 bases, and 17 bases lay in between.

There are many counts of this clonotype. The V gene is TRBV11-2, the J gene TRBJ2-7; no firm D call. The germline gives CDR1 SGHAT, CDR2 FQNNGV. The CDR3 has 15 amino acids. V was pared by 5 bases and J by 0 bases, with 14 bases between. CDR3 region: CASSPTLPYSYEQYF. CDR3 nucleotides: TGTGCCAGCAGCCCTACCCTACCCTACTCCTACGAGCAGTACTTC.

This clonotype was picked up a small number of times. The chain carries TRBV11-3 and TRBJ2-3; 8 positions match TRBD1. The germline V gene has CDR1 SGHNT and CDR2 YENEEA. The CDR3 covers 15 residues. With V trimmed by 5 bases and J by 5 bases, 9 bases remained unmatched. Here the CDR3 reads CASSPGQGWIDTQYF. The DNA of the CDR3 is TGTGCCAGCAGCCCCGGACAGGGTTGGATAGATACGCAGTATTTT.

This clonotype was seen at least ten times. The genes are TRBV12-3 or TRBV12-4 and TRBJ2-7; a possible D gene is TRBD2 (5 bases). This CDR3 is 15 amino acids long. The ends were cut back, 2 bases at V and 4 bases at J, with 15 bases in the middle. The CDR3 region is CASSLRENNKYEQYF. Written as DNA, the CDR3 is TGTGCCAGCAGTTTAAGGGAGAACAACAAGTACGAGCAGTACTTC.